This T cell receptor (beta chain) comes out of a study of blood T cell repertoires in COVID-19. Profiling relied on immunoSEQ multiplex PCR, and the TCRdb table lists in-frame clones only, not all of them. The sample consists of about 160,000 clones, about 83% of them appearing once. Germline-derived CDR1 and CDR2 are DFQATT and SNEGSKA (reference sequence). The CDR3 is 9 residues long. Trimming took off 4 bases at V and 4 bases at J, with 2 bases between the two ends. The receptor comes from a woman aged 70 to 79 with COVID-19, enrolled during active disease. Sequencing input: peripheral blood. The chain couples TRBV20-1 to TRBJ2-7, with unresolved D. The CDR3 loop reads CSATYEQYF. The CDR3 DNA sequence: TGCAGTGCTACTTACGAGCAGTACTTC.